The rows below give T cell receptor beta chains drawn from one sample of a study of response to subunit inactivated influenza vaccine. Using its own MiXCR run on the RT-PCR reads, TCRdb lists one record per CDR3 protein. The table shows about 700,000 distinct CDR3 sequences, with 11% to 15% occurring only once. The source was PBMCs from blood, collected less than 15 days before vaccination. These receptors all stem from a man aged 45-65 years who received an inactivated influenza vaccine. The CDR3 runs from the conserved cysteine through the conserved F or W. Each record gives: J gene, clone size, D gene, V gene, CDR3 DNA, CDR3 protein. D genes are given only for firm matches. Clone sizes are given selectively: once, few, many, or a class where the clone is expanded.

J: TRBJ1-6
size: .
D: .
V: TRBV2
DNA: TGTGCCAGCAGTGAAGCGCTAACCCTAAACGCTTCACCCCTCCACTTT
CDR3: CASSEALTLNASPLHF

J: TRBJ1-6
size: few
D: .
V: TRBV12-3/TRBV12-4
DNA: TGTGCCAGCAGCCCTGGAGGGGCCAATTCACCCCTCCACTTT
CDR3: CASSPGGANSPLHF

J: TRBJ2-7
size: .
D: .
V: TRBV20-1
DNA: TGCAGTGCTAGTCGGGGGAGGAACTACGAGCAGTACTTC
CDR3: CSASRGRNYEQYF

J: TRBJ1-1
size: .
D: .
V: TRBV7-9
DNA: TGTGCCAGCAACCCGACAGCGAACACTGAAGCTTTCTTT
CDR3: CASNPTANTEAFF

J: TRBJ2-2
size: many
D: .
V: TRBV20-1
DNA: TGCAGTGCTAGAGGCGGGAACACCGGGGAGCTGTTTTTT
CDR3: CSARGGNTGELFF

J: TRBJ2-1
size: few
D: .
V: TRBV3-1
DNA: TGTGCCAGCAGCAAGCGACAGGCGGTTTGGGAGCAGTTCTTC
CDR3: CASSKRQAVWEQFF

J: TRBJ1-1
size: .
D: .
V: TRBV29-1
DNA: TGCAGCGTTGAACTTTCACGCAACAGGGCTGAAGCTTTCTTT
CDR3: CSVELSRNRAEAFF

J: TRBJ1-2
size: once
D: .
V: TRBV7-2
DNA: TGTGCCAGCAGTTCAGGGGTGGGTTACTATGGCTACACCTTC
CDR3: CASSSGVGYYGYTF

J: TRBJ2-2
size: .
D: TRBD1
V: TRBV12-3/TRBV12-4
DNA: TGTGCCAGCAGTCCCCGGACAGGGTGGATCGGGGAGCTGTTTTTT
CDR3: CASSPRTGWIGELFF

J: TRBJ2-1
size: few
D: TRBD2
V: TRBV20-1
DNA: TGCAGAGTAGTTAGGGCTAGCGGGTACAATGAGCAGTTCTTC
CDR3: CRVVRASGYNEQFF

J: TRBJ2-5
size: .
D: .
V: TRBV6-5
DNA: TGTGCCAGCATTTTACGCCCAGGGTACCAAGAGACCCAGTACTTC
CDR3: CASILRPGYQETQYF

J: TRBJ2-3
size: few
D: .
V: TRBV6-8
DNA: TGTGCCAGCAGTTACTCGAAACAGTGCTGGAGCACCGCCAACACAGATACGCAGTATTTT
CDR3: CASSYSKQCWSTANTDTQYF

J: TRBJ2-2
size: few
D: TRBD2
V: TRBV28
DNA: TGTGCCAGCAGTTCACCGGGACTAGCGGGAACCGGGGAGCTGTTTTTT
CDR3: CASSSPGLAGTGELFF

J: TRBJ2-1
size: .
D: .
V: TRBV5-1
DNA: TGCGCCAGCAGCCTTACGACAGCCCCCTACAATGAGCAGTTCTTC
CDR3: CASSLTTAPYNEQFF

J: TRBJ2-1
size: .
D: TRBD2
V: TRBV28
DNA: TGTGCCAGCAGTGCGACACTAGCGCGGTCCTACAATGAGCAGTTCTTC
CDR3: CASSATLARSYNEQFF

J: TRBJ2-6
size: .
D: .
V: TRBV12-3/TRBV12-4
DNA: TGTGCCAGCAGTTTAGGAGGGGGGGTGGTTGGGGCCAACGTCCTGACTTTC
CDR3: CASSLGGGVVGANVLTF

J: TRBJ1-6
size: .
D: TRBD1
V: TRBV12-3/TRBV12-4
DNA: TGTGCCAGCAGTCCAAGACAGGGGGCAGGTTCACCCCTCCACTTT
CDR3: CASSPRQGAGSPLHF

J: TRBJ2-7
size: .
D: TRBD1
V: TRBV11-2
DNA: TGTGCCAGCAGCTTCCTTGGGACAGGGGGAGCCGAGCAGTACTTC
CDR3: CASSFLGTGGAEQYF

J: TRBJ2-3
size: .
D: TRBD2
V: TRBV15
DNA: TGTGCCACCAGCAGTGTAGCGGGGACCACAGATACGCAGTATTTT
CDR3: CATSSVAGTTDTQYF

J: TRBJ2-5
size: .
D: TRBD1
V: TRBV28
DNA: TGTGCCAGCAGCCCCCCCGGGACAGGGGTCCGAGAGACCCAGTACTTC
CDR3: CASSPPGTGVRETQYF

J: TRBJ2-5
size: many
D: TRBD2
V: TRBV28
DNA: TGTGCCAGCCAAGAAACGGGACTAGCGGAACAAGAGACCCAGTACTTC
CDR3: CASQETGLAEQETQYF

J: TRBJ1-1
size: .
D: .
V: TRBV20-1
DNA: TGCAGTGCTAGAGATGGGGGGGTGAACACTGAAGCTTTCTTT
CDR3: CSARDGGVNTEAFF

J: TRBJ2-1
size: .
D: TRBD1
V: TRBV20-1
DNA: TGCAGTGCTACGTACGCAGGGGGCCCCTACCACAATGAGCAGTTCTTC
CDR3: CSATYAGGPYHNEQFF

J: TRBJ2-5
size: .
D: .
V: TRBV5-4
DNA: TGTGCCAGCAGCCTACCGAATAGCGGCCAAGAGACCCAGTACTTC
CDR3: CASSLPNSGQETQYF

J: TRBJ2-7
size: few
D: .
V: TRBV6-2/TRBV6-3
DNA: TGTGCCAGCAGTGACCCGGACAGAGACCTCTACGAGCAGTACTTC
CDR3: CASSDPDRDLYEQYF

J: TRBJ1-1
size: few
D: TRBD1
V: TRBV20-1
DNA: TGCACCAATTCCCGCACAGGGGGAGAAGCTTTCTTT
CDR3: CTNSRTGGEAFF

J: TRBJ2-5
size: once
D: .
V: TRBV9
DNA: TGTGCCAGCAGCGTTTCCGGGGATCTAGCGTTAGAGACCCAGTACTTC
CDR3: CASSVSGDLALETQYF

J: TRBJ2-5
size: few
D: .
V: TRBV20-1
DNA: TGCAGTGCTAGAGATCTGGAGTATATCGTTTCGGAGACCCAGTACTTC
CDR3: CSARDLEYIVSETQYF

J: TRBJ2-3
size: many
D: .
V: TRBV4-2
DNA: TGTGCCAGCAGCCAAGCCCCTGGAGCGGTTAGCACAGATACGCAGTATTTT
CDR3: CASSQAPGAVSTDTQYF

J: TRBJ1-6
size: few
D: .
V: TRBV18
DNA: TGTGCCAGCTCACCGGAAAGAAGAAATTCACCCCTCCACTTT
CDR3: CASSPERRNSPLHF

J: TRBJ2-7
size: few
D: TRBD1
V: TRBV6-2/TRBV6-3
DNA: TGTGCCAGCAGTTACGGGACAGAGATCTACGAGCAGTACTTC
CDR3: CASSYGTEIYEQYF

J: TRBJ2-1
size: few
D: .
V: TRBV20-1
DNA: TGCAGTGGTACGTTGGTAGGGACGTCCAAAAATGAGCAGTTCTTC
CDR3: CSGTLVGTSKNEQFF

J: TRBJ2-6
size: .
D: .
V: TRBV2
DNA: TGTGCCAGCAGTAAAACAGGGACTGGGGCCAACGTCCTGACTTTC
CDR3: CASSKTGTGANVLTF

J: TRBJ1-4
size: .
D: TRBD1
V: TRBV5-1
DNA: TGCGCCAGCAGCCGCCGACAGGGGATGAATGAAAAACTGTTTTTT
CDR3: CASSRRQGMNEKLFF

J: TRBJ2-2
size: few
D: .
V: TRBV20-1
DNA: TGCAGTGCTAAATGGTTTGGCAGGAACACCGGGGAGCTGTTTTTT
CDR3: CSAKWFGRNTGELFF

J: TRBJ2-1
size: .
D: TRBD2
V: TRBV12-3/TRBV12-4
DNA: TGTGCCAGCAGTTTAGGGTGGGGTCTAGCGGGGGGTTCTAGCTACAATGAGCAGTTCTTC
CDR3: CASSLGWGLAGGSSYNEQFF

J: TRBJ2-5
size: many
D: .
V: TRBV27
DNA: TGTGCCAGCAGTTTGATGGGAGCTCGGGAGACCCAGTACTTC
CDR3: CASSLMGARETQYF

J: TRBJ2-7
size: few
D: TRBD1
V: TRBV20-1
DNA: TGCAGTGCTAGAGAAAAGACAGGGTACTACGAGCAGTACTTC
CDR3: CSAREKTGYYEQYF

J: TRBJ2-3
size: .
D: TRBD2
V: TRBV18
DNA: TGTGCCAGCTCACCGGTAGCGGGGGTTACAGATACGCAGTATTTT
CDR3: CASSPVAGVTDTQYF

J: TRBJ1-1
size: .
D: .
V: TRBV3-1
DNA: TGTGCCAGCAGCCAAGAAATGGTGAGCGGCAATGAAGCTTTCTTT
CDR3: CASSQEMVSGNEAFF

J: TRBJ2-5
size: .
D: TRBD2
V: TRBV10-2
DNA: TGCGCCAGCCGGGCTAGCGGGGGTGAAGAGACCCAGTACTTC
CDR3: CASRASGGEETQYF

J: TRBJ2-5
size: .
D: .
V: TRBV7-6
DNA: TGTGCCAGCAGCCGCTCCCCGTGGACGAGCGGGGAGACCCAGTACTTC
CDR3: CASSRSPWTSGETQYF

J: TRBJ2-5
size: many
D: .
V: TRBV30
DNA: TGTGCCTGGATTCCCTCGGACGGAGAACCCCAAGAGACCCAGTACTTC
CDR3: CAWIPSDGEPQETQYF

J: TRBJ2-1
size: few
D: .
V: TRBV20-1
DNA: TGCAGTGCTAGAGATATAAATTGGGGGAGCTCCTACAATGAGCAGTTCTTC
CDR3: CSARDINWGSSYNEQFF

J: TRBJ2-1
size: few
D: TRBD2
V: TRBV7-9
DNA: TGTGCCAGCAACCCTAGCGGGACCTCCTACAATGAGCAGTTCTTC
CDR3: CASNPSGTSYNEQFF

J: TRBJ2-7
size: .
D: .
V: TRBV12-3/TRBV12-4
DNA: TGTGCCAGCGCGGAGGGGTTCTACGAGCAGTACTTC
CDR3: CASAEGFYEQYF

J: TRBJ1-5
size: .
D: .
V: TRBV5-1
DNA: TGCGCCAGCAGCTTGGACTTTCTTGGCAATCAGCCCCAGCATTTT
CDR3: CASSLDFLGNQPQHF

J: TRBJ2-2
size: many
D: TRBD2
V: TRBV7-8
DNA: TGTGCCAGCAGCACGCACGGACTAGCGGGAGGGCGGGACACCGGGGAGCTGTTTTTT
CDR3: CASSTHGLAGGRDTGELFF

J: TRBJ2-5
size: .
D: TRBD1
V: TRBV28
DNA: TGTGCCAGCAGAAACAGGGGAGTTCAAGAGACCCAGTACTTC
CDR3: CASRNRGVQETQYF

J: TRBJ1-1
size: .
D: .
V: TRBV27
DNA: TGTGCCAGCCGTGCGGGGTTGAGAAACACTGAAGCTTTCTTT
CDR3: CASRAGLRNTEAFF

J: TRBJ2-5
size: .
D: TRBD2
V: TRBV7-3
DNA: TGTGCCAGCTCCCTCCTAGCGGGAGCGGATCGGGAGACCCAGTACTTC
CDR3: CASSLLAGADRETQYF

J: TRBJ2-6
size: .
D: .
V: TRBV7-9
DNA: TGTGCCAGCAGCTTCCCGGGACTTTTATCTGGGGCCAACGTCCTGACTTTC
CDR3: CASSFPGLLSGANVLTF

J: TRBJ2-1
size: few
D: TRBD2
V: TRBV12-3/TRBV12-4
DNA: TGTGCCAGCAGGCTGGGACTAGCGGGGGGATATAATGAGCAGTTCTTC
CDR3: CASRLGLAGGYNEQFF